This T cell receptor beta chain is drawn from a study of response to subunit inactivated influenza vaccine. Study results and caveats: It was the authors' suggestion that each seasonal influenza vaccination recruits few new T cells.

About this clonotype: Its antigen is currently unknown.

Via MiXCR, TCRdb re-called the RT-PCR reads, giving one row per CDR3 protein. The sample lists around 300,000 distinct CDR3 sequences, 22% occurring once. Germline V gives CDR1 MNHNS, CDR2 SASEGT. The junction had 5 bases not matched to a gene; V was cut back by 3 bases and J by 0 bases. This CDR3 is built from 16 residues. This TCR came from a man aged 50 to 75 who received an inactivated influenza vaccine. The source material was PBMCs from blood, sampled around 22 months after vaccination. The chain is built from TRBV6-1 and TRBJ2-1; TRBD2 matches 7 bases. The CDR3 spells CASSDRGGSSYNEQFF. The CDR3 bases are TGTGCCAGCAGTGACCGGGGCGGGAGCTCCTACAATGAGCAGTTCTTC.